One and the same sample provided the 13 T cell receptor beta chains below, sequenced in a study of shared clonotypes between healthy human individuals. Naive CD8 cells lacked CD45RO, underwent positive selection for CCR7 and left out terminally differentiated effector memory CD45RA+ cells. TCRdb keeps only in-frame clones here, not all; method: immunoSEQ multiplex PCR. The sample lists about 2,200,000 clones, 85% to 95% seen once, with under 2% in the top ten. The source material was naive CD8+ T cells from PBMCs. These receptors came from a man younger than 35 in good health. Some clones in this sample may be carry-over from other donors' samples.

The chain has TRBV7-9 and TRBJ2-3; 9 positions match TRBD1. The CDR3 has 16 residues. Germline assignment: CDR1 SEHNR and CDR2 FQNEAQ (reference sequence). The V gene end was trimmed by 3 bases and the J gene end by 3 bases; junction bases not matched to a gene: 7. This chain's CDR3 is CASSFPGTGLTDTQYF. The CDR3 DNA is TGTGCCAGCAGCTTCCCCGGGACAGGGTTAACAGATACGCAGTATTTT. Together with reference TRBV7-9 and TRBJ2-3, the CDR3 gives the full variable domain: DTGVSQNPRHKITKRGQNVTFRCDPISEHNRLYWYRQTLGQGPEFLTYFQNEAQLEKSRLLSDRFSAERPKGSFSTLEIQRTEQGDSAMYLCASSFPGTGLTDTQYFGPGTRLTVL.

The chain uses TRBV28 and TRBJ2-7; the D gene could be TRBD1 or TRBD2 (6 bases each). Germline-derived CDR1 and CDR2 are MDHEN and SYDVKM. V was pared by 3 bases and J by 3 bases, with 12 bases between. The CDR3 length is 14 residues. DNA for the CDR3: TGTGCCAGCAGTTTTATGAGGGGGGACTACGAGCAGTACTTC. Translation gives CASSFMRGDYEQYF.

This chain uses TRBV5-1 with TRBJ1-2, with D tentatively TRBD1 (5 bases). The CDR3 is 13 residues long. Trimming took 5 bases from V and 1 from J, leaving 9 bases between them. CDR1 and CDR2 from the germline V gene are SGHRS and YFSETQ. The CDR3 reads CASRHDSNYGYTF. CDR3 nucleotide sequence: TGCGCCAGCAGACACGACAGTAACTATGGCTACACCTTC.

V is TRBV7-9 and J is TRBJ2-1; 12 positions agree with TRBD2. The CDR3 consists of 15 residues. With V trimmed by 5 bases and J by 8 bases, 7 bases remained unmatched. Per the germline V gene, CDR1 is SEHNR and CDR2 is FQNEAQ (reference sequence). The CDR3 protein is CASSPSGRARDEQFF. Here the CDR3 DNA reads TGTGCCAGCAGCCCTAGCGGGAGGGCCAGGGATGAGCAGTTCTTC.

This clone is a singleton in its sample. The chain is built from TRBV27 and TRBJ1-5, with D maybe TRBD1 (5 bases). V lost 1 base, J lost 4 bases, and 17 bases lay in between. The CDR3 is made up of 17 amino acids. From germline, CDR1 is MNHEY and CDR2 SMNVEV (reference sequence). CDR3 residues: CASSLYSGTVTNQPQHF. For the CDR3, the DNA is TGTGCCAGCAGTTTATATTCAGGGACCGTTACTAATCAGCCCCAGCATTTT.

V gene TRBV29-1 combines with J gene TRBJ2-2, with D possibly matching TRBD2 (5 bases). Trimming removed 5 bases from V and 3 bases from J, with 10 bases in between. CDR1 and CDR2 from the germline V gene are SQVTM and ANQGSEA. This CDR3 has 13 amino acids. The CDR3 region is CSVRTPDTGELFF. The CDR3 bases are TGCAGCGTTCGGACTCCGGACACCGGGGAGCTGTTTTTT.

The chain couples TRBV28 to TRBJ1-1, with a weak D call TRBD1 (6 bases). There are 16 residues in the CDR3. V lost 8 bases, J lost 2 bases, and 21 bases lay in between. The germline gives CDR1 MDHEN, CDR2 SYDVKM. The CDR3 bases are TGTGCCAGCCAGGAGGCTCTCAGGGGAGTAAACACTGAAGCTTTCTTT. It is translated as CASQEALRGVNTEAFF.

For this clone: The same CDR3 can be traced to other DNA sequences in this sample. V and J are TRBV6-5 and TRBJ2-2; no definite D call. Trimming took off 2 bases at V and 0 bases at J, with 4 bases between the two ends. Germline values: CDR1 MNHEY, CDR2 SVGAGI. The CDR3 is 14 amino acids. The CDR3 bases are TGTGCCAGCAGTTACAGAGCGAACACCGGGGAGCTGTTTTTT. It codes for CASSYRANTGELFF.

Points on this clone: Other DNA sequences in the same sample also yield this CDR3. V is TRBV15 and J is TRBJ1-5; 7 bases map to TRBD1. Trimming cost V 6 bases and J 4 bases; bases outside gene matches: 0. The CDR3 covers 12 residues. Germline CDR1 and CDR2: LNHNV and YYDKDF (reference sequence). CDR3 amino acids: CATRTGNQPQHF. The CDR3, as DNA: TGTGCCACCAGGACAGGGAATCAGCCCCAGCATTTT.

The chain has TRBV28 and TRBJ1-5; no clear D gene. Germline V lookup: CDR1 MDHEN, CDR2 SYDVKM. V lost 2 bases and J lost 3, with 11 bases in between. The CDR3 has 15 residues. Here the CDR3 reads CASSLIPRVNQPQHF. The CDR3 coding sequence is TGTGCCAGCAGTTTAATTCCACGGGTCAATCAGCCCCAGCATTTT.

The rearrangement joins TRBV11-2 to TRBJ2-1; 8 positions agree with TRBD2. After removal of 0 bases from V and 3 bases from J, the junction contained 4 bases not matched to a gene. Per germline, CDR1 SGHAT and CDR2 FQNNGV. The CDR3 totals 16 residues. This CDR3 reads CASSLESGLGYNEQFF. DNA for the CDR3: TGTGCCAGCAGCTTAGAATCGGGACTAGGCTACAATGAGCAGTTCTTC. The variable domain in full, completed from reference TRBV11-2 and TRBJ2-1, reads EAGVAQSPRYKIIEKRQSVAFWCNPISGHATLYWYQQILGQGPKLLIQFQNNGVVDDSQLPKDRFSAERLKGVDSTLKIQPAKLEDSAVYLCASSLESGLGYNEQFFGPGTRLTVL.

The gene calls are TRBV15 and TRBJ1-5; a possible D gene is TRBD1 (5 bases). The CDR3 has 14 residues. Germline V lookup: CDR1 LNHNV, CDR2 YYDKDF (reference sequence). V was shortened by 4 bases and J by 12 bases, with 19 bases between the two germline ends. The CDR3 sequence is CATSTVGGMRGQHF. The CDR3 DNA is TGTGCCACCAGCACCGTTGGGGGTATGAGGGGCCAGCATTTT.

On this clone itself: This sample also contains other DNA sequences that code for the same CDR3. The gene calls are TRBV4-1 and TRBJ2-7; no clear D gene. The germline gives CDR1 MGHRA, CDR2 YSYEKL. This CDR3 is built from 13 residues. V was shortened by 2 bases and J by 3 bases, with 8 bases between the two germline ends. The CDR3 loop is CASSQKGGYEQYF. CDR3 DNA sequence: TGCGCCAGCAGCCAAAAGGGCGGCTACGAGCAGTACTTC.